This TCR beta chain stems from a study of blood T cell repertoires in COVID-19. Study in general: Sites across the United States, Italy and Spain contributed samples from acute and convalescent COVID-19. PBMCs, B-cell-depleted T cells, or T cells were the source of the cDNA or gDNA that made up the material.

The Seattle patients joined while their infection was active and were tracked longitudinally afterward. Original processing methods: Estimation of nucleated cell counts was performed using reference gene primer amplification. The repertoire was sequenced with immunoSEQ multiplex PCR; TCRdb's copy has only in-frame clones and lacks some. V and J calls and clone size come straight from that table; D and trimming were deduced from the DNA. The data hold approximately 300,000 clones, with roughly 86% observed a single time. This CDR3 has 15 residues. Germline CDR1 SGHRS, CDR2 YFSETQ. V trimming: 7 bases; J trimming: 3 bases; junction bases outside the gene matches: 7.

J is TRBJ2-3 and V is TRBV5-1; TRBD2 matches at 11 bases. Sequencing used peripheral blood. This receptor was identified in a woman in her twenties or thirties with COVID-19, enrolled during active disease. For the CDR3, the DNA is TGCGCCAGCGGACCGACTAGCGGGATGACAGATACGCAGTATTTT. It yields the protein CASGPTSGMTDTQYF.